This T cell receptor (beta chain) came from a study of T cell responses to AZD1222 COVID-19 vaccine. Germline V gives CDR1 GTSNPN, CDR2 SVGIG (reference sequence). This CDR3 is 16 amino acids long. V was cut by 5 bases and J by 0 bases, with 17 bases left in between. Profiled with immunoSEQ multiplex PCR; TCRdb holds only in-frame clones, not every one. The sample has about 100,000 clones; about 90% are singletons. This sequence joins TRBV30 and TRBJ1-3, with D maybe TRBD1 (6 bases). The sample consisted of peripheral blood, taken on day 0 of AZD1222 vaccination. The TCR comes from an adult in good health. Here the CDR3 DNA reads TGTGCCTGGGCCATCAGGACAGCTTCCTCTGGAAACACCATATATTTT. As protein: CAWAIRTASSGNTIYF. The full variable domain, rest sourced from reference TRBV30 and TRBJ1-3, is SQTIHQWPATLVQPVGSPLSLECTVEGTSNPNLYWYRQAAGRGLQLLFYSVGIGQISSEVPQNLSASRPQDRQFILSSKKLLLSDSGFYLCAWAIRTASSGNTIYFGEGSWLTVV.